These 4 T cell receptor beta chains came from one sample sequenced in a study of blood T cell repertoires in COVID-19. Assay: immunoSEQ multiplex PCR; the TCRdb copy retains only in-frame clones and omits some. The sample yields 250,000 or so clones, about four fifths seen once. The material sequenced was peripheral blood. The receptor set was obtained from an older woman with acute or convalescent COVID-19.

The J gene is TRBJ2-2, the V gene TRBV6-5, with TRBD1 identical over 8 bases. V trimming: 5 bases; J trimming: 7 bases; junction bases outside the gene matches: 6. Germline V gene data show CDR1 as MNHEY and CDR2 as SVGAGI. The CDR3 has 14 residues. This chain's CDR3 is CASSNQGAVGELFF. CDR3 DNA: TGTGCCAGCAGTAATCAGGGGGCAGTCGGGGAGCTGTTTTTT.

The chain is built from TRBV5-1 and TRBJ1-6, with 8 bases lining up with TRBD1. J was trimmed by 11 bases and V by 4 bases; bases with no gene match: 8. Germline V gives CDR1 SGHRS, CDR2 YFSETQ. This CDR3 is 14 amino acids long. CDR3 region: CASSLGTGRAPLHF. The CDR3 bases are TGCGCCAGCAGCCTCGGGACAGGTCGAGCACCCCTCCACTTT.

This clone has more than one count but fewer than ten. This rearrangement joins TRBV28 to TRBJ1-5; TRBD1 might be the D (6 bases). Germline loops: CDR1 MDHEN, CDR2 SYDVKM. The CDR3 is 15 residues long. V lost 6 bases to trimming and J lost 4 bases, with 16 bases between them. The CDR3: CASRYAGVGNQPQHF. The CDR3 DNA reads TGTGCCAGCAGGTATGCAGGGGTTGGGAATCAGCCCCAGCATTTT.

This chain uses TRBV14 with TRBJ1-6, with D unresolved. Germline V gene data show CDR1 as SGHDN and CDR2 as FVKESK. Deletions cut 5 bases from V and 0 bases from J, with 11 bases between. The CDR3 is 16 residues long. For the CDR3, the DNA is TGTGCCAGCAGCAACACGTACAGCTCCTATAATTCACCCCTCCACTTT. This translates into CASSNTYSSYNSPLHF.